This T cell receptor (beta chain) is drawn from a study of blood T cell repertoires in COVID-19. The table came from immunoSEQ multiplex PCR; TCRdb's copy has only in-frame clones and leaves some out. Of 60,000 to 65,000 clones listed, 65% to 75% are singletons. Germline CDR1 reads SGHNT; CDR2 reads YYREEE (reference sequence). V was shortened by 10 bases and J by 4 bases, with 21 bases between the two germline ends. CDR3 length: 15 residues. The sequence was collected from a woman older than 75 with acute or convalescent COVID-19. Sequencing was carried out using peripheral blood. This chain links TRBV5-4 with TRBJ2-1; D possibly corresponds to TRBD1 (5 bases). The CDR3 loop reads CASRPWGGTYNEQFF. In nucleotides, the CDR3 is TGTGCCTCCCGCCCATGGGGCGGTACTTACAATGAGCAGTTCTTC.